This record concerns one T cell receptor (beta chain) sequence. This CDR3 is also generated by other DNA sequences in the sample. These data are taken from a study of blood T cell repertoires in COVID-19. Study background: The United States, Italy and Spain were the sources of the acute and convalescent COVID-19 samples. T cells, B-cell-depleted T cells, or PBMCs provided the cDNA or gDNA that served as material.

This table comes from immunoSEQ multiplex PCR, and its TCRdb copy is limited to in-frame clones, with some not included. The sample includes about 98,000 clones, 87% of them seen just once. V was trimmed by 6 bases and J by 4 bases, leaving 13 bases between them. The germline CDR1 and CDR2 sequences are SNHLY and FYNNEI. The CDR3 totals 14 residues. The sample was peripheral blood. The chain has TRBV2 and TRBJ1-5; no reliable D call. The receptor was isolated from a man aged 65-85 years with acute or convalescent COVID-19. In DNA, the CDR3 is TGTGCCAGCAGCGAGGACCGGGGAAATCAGCCCCAGCATTTT. Translating it yields CASSEDRGNQPQHF.